Shown below are 6 T cell receptor beta chains from a single sample sequenced in a study of blood T cell repertoires in COVID-19. Libraries were prepared by immunoSEQ multiplex PCR; TCRdb keeps only in-frame clonotypes and omits some of them. The data hold 45,000 to 70,000 clones, with around 90% observed a single time. The material sequenced was peripheral blood. Receptors originate from a woman of 80 years or more with COVID-19, enrolled during active disease.

This clone was found once. This chain uses TRBV11-2 with TRBJ2-2; the match to TRBD2 covers 10 bases. Unmatched junction bases numbered 2, after V lost 2 bases and J lost 5 bases. Germline CDR1 reads SGHAT; CDR2 reads FQNNGV. There are 15 residues in the CDR3. This CDR3 is CASSLTAGGTGELFF. The CDR3, as DNA: TGTGCCAGCAGCTTAACAGCGGGGGGGACCGGGGAGCTGTTTTTT. Full variable domain (missing parts from reference TRBV11-2 and TRBJ2-2): EAGVAQSPRYKIIEKRQSVAFWCNPISGHATLYWYQQILGQGPKLLIQFQNNGVVDDSQLPKDRFSAERLKGVDSTLKIQPAKLEDSAVYLCASSLTAGGTGELFFGEGSRLTVL.

The gene calls are TRBV6-5 and TRBJ2-3; the D gene is possibly TRBD2 (6 bases). CDR3 size: 15 residues. Trimming took 5 bases from V and 3 from J, leaving 15 bases between them. Germline CDR1 MNHEY, CDR2 SVGAGI. DNA for the CDR3: TGTGCCAGCAGTCAGGAACTAGCAAGGACAGATACGCAGTATTTT. Protein: CASSQELARTDTQYF.

This clone was observed a single time. The chain joins TRBV6-5 to TRBJ1-2; possibly TRBD1 for D (6 bases). The CDR3 consists of 16 residues. Germline V gene lookup returns CDR1 MNHEY and CDR2 SVGAGI. Trimming cost V 4 bases and J 4 bases, with 19 bases left between them. CDR3 nucleotides: TGTGCCAGCAGTTTGGGGCCTGGGGGCCTAGGCTATGGCTACACCTTC. This sequence encodes CASSLGPGGLGYGYTF.

The chain has TRBV7-8 and TRBJ2-7; 9 nucleotides line up with TRBD2. The germline V gene has CDR1 SGHVS and CDR2 FQNEAQ. V shed 3 bases and J 4 bases; nucleotides not matched to a gene: 10. The CDR3 runs to 16 residues. CDR3 in DNA: TGTGCCAGCAGCTTTGCGGCAGCGGGGGGCGGTTACGAGCAGTACTTC. Residues: CASSFAAAGGGYEQYF.

As regards this clone: Within the sample, other DNA sequences also encode this same CDR3. The chain recombines TRBV7-2 with TRBJ2-1; possibly TRBD1 for D (5 bases). Trimming shortened V by 4 bases and J by 8 bases, and 9 bases separated the two germline ends. This CDR3 has 12 amino acids. CDR1 is SGHTA, CDR2 FQGNSA, per germline. The CDR3 bases are TGTGCCAGCAGCTCGCAGGGATATGAGCAGTTCTTC. Translated, it gives CASSSQGYEQFF.

The CDR3 spells CASSPQATGQSNTIYF. Written as DNA, the CDR3 is TGTGCCAGCAGCCCACAGGCGACAGGGCAGTCGAACACCATATATTTT. This chain links TRBV7-8 with TRBJ1-3; 7 nucleotides align to TRBD1. This CDR3 region has 16 residues. The trim removed 5 bases at V and 7 bases at J, leaving 14 bases unmatched. The germline gives CDR1 SGHVS, CDR2 FQNEAQ.